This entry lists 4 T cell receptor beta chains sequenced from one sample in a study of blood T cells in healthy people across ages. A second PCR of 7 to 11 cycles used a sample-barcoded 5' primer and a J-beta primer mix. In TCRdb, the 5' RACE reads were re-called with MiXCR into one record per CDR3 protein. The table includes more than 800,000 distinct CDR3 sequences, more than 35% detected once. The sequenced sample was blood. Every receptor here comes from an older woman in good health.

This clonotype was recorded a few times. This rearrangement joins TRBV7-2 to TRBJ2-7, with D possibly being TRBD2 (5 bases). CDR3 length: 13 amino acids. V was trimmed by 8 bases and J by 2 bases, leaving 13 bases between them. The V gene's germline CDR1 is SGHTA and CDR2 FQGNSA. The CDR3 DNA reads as TGTGCCAGCGCTGAGGCGGGCCCCTACGAGCAGTACTTC. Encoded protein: CASAEAGPYEQYF. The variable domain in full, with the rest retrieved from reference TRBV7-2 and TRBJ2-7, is GAGVSQSPSNKVTEKGKDVELRCDPISGHTALYWYRQSLGQGLEFLIYFQGNSAPDKSGLPSDRFSAERTGGSVSTLTIQRTQQEDSAVYLCASAEAGPYEQYFGPGTRLTVT.

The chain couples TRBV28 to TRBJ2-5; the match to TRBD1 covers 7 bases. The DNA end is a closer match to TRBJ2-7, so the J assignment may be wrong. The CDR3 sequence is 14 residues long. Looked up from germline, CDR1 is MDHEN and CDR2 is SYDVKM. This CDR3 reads CASSFPGGLDEQYF. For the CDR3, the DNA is TGTGCCAGCAGTTTCCCAGGGGGTCTCGACGAGCAGTACTTC.

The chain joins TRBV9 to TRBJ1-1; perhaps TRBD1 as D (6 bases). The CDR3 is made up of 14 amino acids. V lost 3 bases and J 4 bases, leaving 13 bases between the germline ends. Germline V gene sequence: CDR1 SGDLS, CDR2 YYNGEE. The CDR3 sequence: CASSGPRGGTEAFF. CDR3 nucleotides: TGTGCCAGCAGCGGACCCAGGGGCGGCACTGAAGCTTTCTTT.

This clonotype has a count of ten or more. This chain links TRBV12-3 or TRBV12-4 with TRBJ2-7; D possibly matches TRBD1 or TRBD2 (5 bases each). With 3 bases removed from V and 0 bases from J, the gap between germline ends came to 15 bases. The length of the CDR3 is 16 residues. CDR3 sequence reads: CASSLGRRLSSYEQYF. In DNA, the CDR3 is TGTGCCAGCAGTTTGGGACGGCGTTTAAGCTCCTACGAGCAGTACTTC.